These T cell receptor beta chains were read from a single sample in a study of response to subunit inactivated influenza vaccine. MiXCR, run by TCRdb on the RT-PCR reads, gives a single entry per CDR3 protein. The repertoire holds just under 250,000 distinct CDR3 sequences, over 9% seen once, with 7.5% to 10% in the top ten. Sample: non-naive T cells sorted from PBMCs, taken about 14 days before vaccination. Receptors were obtained from a man aged 50 to 60 who received an inactivated influenza vaccine. The CDR3 runs from the conserved cysteine through the conserved F or W. Fields, in order: J gene, clone size, V gene, D gene, CDR3 protein, CDR3 DNA. A D gene is named only where the DNA matches it firmly. Clone size is shown for a subset of rows, as once, few, many or a class of expanded clone.

j_gene: TRBJ1-6
abundance: NA
v_gene: TRBV11-2
d_gene: NA
CDR3aa: CASSFQSRDNSPLHF
CDR3nt: TGTGCCAGCAGCTTTCAGTCCAGGGATAATTCACCCCTCCACTTT

j_gene: TRBJ2-2
abundance: few
v_gene: TRBV19
d_gene: TRBD1
CDR3aa: CASSGTGKNGELFF
CDR3nt: TGTGCCAGTTCCGGGACAGGGAAAAACGGGGAGCTGTTTTTT

j_gene: TRBJ1-5
abundance: few
v_gene: TRBV7-2
d_gene: TRBD1
CDR3aa: CASSLQGVLGNQPQHF
CDR3nt: TGTGCCAGCAGCTTACAGGGGGTCCTTGGCAATCAGCCCCAGCATTTT

j_gene: TRBJ2-4
abundance: many
v_gene: TRBV15
d_gene: TRBD2
CDR3aa: CATSRDRLRGGKGNIQYF
CDR3nt: TGTGCCACCAGCAGAGATCGCTTGCGGGGGGGCAAAGGGAACATTCAGTACTTC

j_gene: TRBJ2-3
abundance: NA
v_gene: TRBV20-1
d_gene: NA
CDR3aa: CSASTDTQYF
CDR3nt: TGCAGTGCTTCCACAGATACGCAGTATTTT

j_gene: TRBJ2-7
abundance: few
v_gene: TRBV5-6
d_gene: NA
CDR3aa: CASSLLQGTYEQYF
CDR3nt: TGTGCCAGCAGCTTACTACAGGGCACCTACGAGCAGTACTTC

j_gene: TRBJ2-5
abundance: few
v_gene: TRBV19
d_gene: NA
CDR3aa: CASSIGTGKQETQYF
CDR3nt: TGTGCCAGTAGTATAGGCACCGGAAAACAAGAGACCCAGTACTTC

j_gene: TRBJ2-2
abundance: few
v_gene: TRBV4-3
d_gene: NA
CDR3aa: CASSQGAAANTGELFF
CDR3nt: TGCGCCAGCAGCCAAGGGGCCGCGGCCAACACCGGGGAGCTGTTTTTT

j_gene: TRBJ2-7
abundance: few
v_gene: TRBV7-9
d_gene: NA
CDR3aa: CASSLGWDEQYF
CDR3nt: TGTGCCAGCAGCTTAGGGTGGGACGAGCAGTACTTC

j_gene: TRBJ1-1
abundance: few
v_gene: TRBV20-1
d_gene: NA
CDR3aa: CSASGQVLNTEAFF
CDR3nt: TGCAGTGCTAGTGGCCAGGTACTGAACACTGAAGCTTTCTTT

j_gene: TRBJ2-3
abundance: many
v_gene: TRBV28
d_gene: NA
CDR3aa: CASSLTSSTDTQYF
CDR3nt: TGTGCCAGCAGTCTCACGAGTAGCACAGATACGCAGTATTTT

j_gene: TRBJ1-1
abundance: NA
v_gene: TRBV12-3/TRBV12-4
d_gene: NA
CDR3aa: CASSIQGVRTEAFF
CDR3nt: TGTGCCAGCAGTATCCAGGGTGTACGCACTGAAGCTTTCTTT

j_gene: TRBJ2-3
abundance: many
v_gene: TRBV11-2
d_gene: NA
CDR3aa: CASRRTDTQYF
CDR3nt: TGTGCCAGCCGACGCACAGATACGCAGTATTTT

j_gene: TRBJ2-3
abundance: few
v_gene: TRBV6-5
d_gene: NA
CDR3aa: CASSTRGTGVDTQYF
CDR3nt: TGTGCCAGCAGCACTCGAGGGACGGGCGTTGATACGCAGTATTTT

j_gene: TRBJ2-7
abundance: NA
v_gene: TRBV18
d_gene: TRBD1
CDR3aa: CASSLPGQGPSYEQYF
CDR3nt: TGTGCCAGCTCACTACCGGGACAGGGGCCCTCCTACGAGCAGTACTTC

j_gene: TRBJ1-2
abundance: NA
v_gene: TRBV20-1
d_gene: NA
CDR3aa: CSAGGGTYGYTF
CDR3nt: TGCAGTGCAGGGGGGGGGACCTATGGCTACACCTTC

j_gene: TRBJ2-3
abundance: NA
v_gene: TRBV5-1
d_gene: NA
CDR3aa: CASSANRAAGADTQYF
CDR3nt: TGCGCCAGCAGCGCAAACAGGGCGGCCGGGGCAGATACGCAGTATTTT

j_gene: TRBJ2-7
abundance: once
v_gene: TRBV7-2
d_gene: NA
CDR3aa: CASSLGFTKGYEQYF
CDR3nt: TGTGCCAGCAGCTTAGGCTTCACGAAAGGCTACGAGCAGTACTTC

j_gene: TRBJ1-2
abundance: many
v_gene: TRBV5-1
d_gene: NA
CDR3aa: CASSVTGRGYTF
CDR3nt: TGCGCCAGCAGCGTTACCGGGCGGGGCTACACCTTC

j_gene: TRBJ2-7
abundance: few
v_gene: TRBV28
d_gene: NA
CDR3aa: CASSRGLGGQYF
CDR3nt: TGTGCCAGCAGTCGGGGTTTGGGGGGGCAGTACTTC

j_gene: TRBJ2-7
abundance: NA
v_gene: TRBV5-1
d_gene: TRBD1
CDR3aa: CASSQWDRGSHEQYF
CDR3nt: TGCGCCAGCAGCCAGTGGGACAGGGGTTCCCACGAGCAGTACTTC

j_gene: TRBJ2-3
abundance: few
v_gene: TRBV5-1
d_gene: TRBD2
CDR3aa: CASSLRLAGDTQYF
CDR3nt: TGCGCCAGCAGCTTGCGCCTAGCGGGAGATACGCAGTATTTT

j_gene: TRBJ2-1
abundance: few
v_gene: TRBV5-1
d_gene: NA
CDR3aa: CASSPRQEGPYNEQFF
CDR3nt: TGCGCCAGCAGCCCGCGGCAGGAGGGGCCTTACAATGAGCAGTTCTTC

j_gene: TRBJ2-1
abundance: NA
v_gene: TRBV11-3
d_gene: TRBD2
CDR3aa: CASSLEFGTSAHNEQFF
CDR3nt: TGTGCCAGCAGCTTAGAGTTCGGGACTAGCGCCCACAATGAGCAGTTCTTC

j_gene: TRBJ2-7
abundance: few
v_gene: TRBV6-2/TRBV6-3
d_gene: TRBD2
CDR3aa: CASRRTSGAAYF
CDR3nt: TGTGCCAGCAGGCGGACTAGCGGGGCGGCGTACTTC

j_gene: TRBJ2-1
abundance: NA
v_gene: TRBV13
d_gene: TRBD2
CDR3aa: CASSSRTSGYEQFF
CDR3nt: TGTGCCAGCAGCTCTCGGACTAGCGGGTATGAGCAGTTCTTC

j_gene: TRBJ2-1
abundance: once
v_gene: TRBV20-1
d_gene: NA
CDR3aa: CSASTNEQFF
CDR3nt: TGCAGTGCTAGTACAAATGAGCAGTTCTTC

j_gene: TRBJ2-5
abundance: few
v_gene: TRBV2
d_gene: NA
CDR3aa: CASAGNLQETQYF
CDR3nt: TGTGCCAGCGCAGGAAACCTCCAAGAGACCCAGTACTTC